In its sample, the clone carrying this T cell receptor beta chain was seen a few times. These data originate in a study of blood T cell repertoires in COVID-19. Per the germline V gene, CDR1 is SGHRS and CDR2 is YFSETQ. This CDR3 is 15 amino acids long. Losses at the gene ends were 4 bases for V and 7 bases for J; bases not matched to a gene: 10. Using immunoSEQ multiplex PCR, the repertoire was profiled, and TCRdb retains in-frame clones only, with some absent. The sample has about 59,000 clones, 70% to 90% seen once. The sample was peripheral blood. The V call is TRBV5-1, the J call TRBJ2-1, with 8 bases lining up with TRBD1. This receptor was obtained from a man in his 60s with acute or convalescent COVID-19. This CDR3 reads CASSPLDRVTNEQFF. The CDR3 DNA follows: TGCGCCAGCAGCCCCCTGGACAGGGTTACGAATGAGCAGTTCTTC.